Sequencing of this TCR beta chain was carried out in a study of blood T cell repertoires in COVID-19. Trimming cost V 5 bases and J 3 bases; bases outside gene matches: 6. This CDR3 comprises 15 residues. Germline V gene data show CDR1 as SGHTA and CDR2 as FQGTGA. Sequenced by immunoSEQ multiplex PCR; TCRdb stores in-frame clones only, minus some. The sample contains a few hundred thousand clones, under 95% of which appear only once. This TCR came from a young woman who had recovered from COVID-19. The sample taken for sequencing was PBMCs or T cells enriched from blood (not recorded which). The chain has TRBV7-3 and TRBJ2-3; 9 positions agree with TRBD2. The CDR3 sequence: CASSQISGGTDTQYF. In DNA, the CDR3 is TGTGCCAGCAGCCAGATTAGCGGGGGTACAGATACGCAGTATTTT.